This TCR beta chain appears in the sequencing data of a study of blood T cells in healthy people across ages. V was trimmed by 2 bases and J by 14 bases, leaving 12 bases between them. CDR1 and CDR2 (germline): MGHDK, SYGVNS. CDR3 size: 12 residues. A second PCR of about 6 to 12 cycles used a sample-barcoded 5' primer and a J-beta primer mix. TCRdb reprocessed the 5' RACE reads via MiXCR and lists one record per CDR3 protein. The profile shows 700,000 or so distinct CDR3 sequences, 35% to 50% of them singletons. This TCR was sampled from an elderly man in good health. The specimen sequenced was blood. The rearrangement uses TRBV25-1 and TRBJ1-4, with D perhaps TRBD1 (6 bases). CDR3 loop: CASSEGTKILFF. CDR3 DNA sequence: TGTGCCAGCAGTGAAGGGACAAAGATTCTGTTTTTT. The variable domain in full, completed from reference TRBV25-1 and TRBJ1-4, reads EADIYQTPRYLVIGTGKKITLECSQTMGHDKMYWYQQDPGMELHLIHYSYGVNSTEKGDLSSESTVSRIRTEHFPLTLESARPSHTSQYLCASSEGTKILFFGSGTQLSVL.